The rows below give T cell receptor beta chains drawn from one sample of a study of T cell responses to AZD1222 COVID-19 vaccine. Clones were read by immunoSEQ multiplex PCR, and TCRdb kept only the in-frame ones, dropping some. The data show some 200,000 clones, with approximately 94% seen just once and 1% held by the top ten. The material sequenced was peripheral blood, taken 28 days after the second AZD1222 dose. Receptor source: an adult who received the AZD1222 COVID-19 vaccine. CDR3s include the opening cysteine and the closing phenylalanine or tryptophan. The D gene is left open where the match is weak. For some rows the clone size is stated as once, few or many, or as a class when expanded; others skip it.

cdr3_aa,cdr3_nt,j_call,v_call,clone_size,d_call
CASSSGTSGDQITDTQYF,TGTGCCAGCAGTTCCGGGACTAGCGGGGACCAAATCACAGATACGCAGTATTTT,TRBJ2-3,TRBV28,few,TRBD2
CASSLRDSGYTF,TGCGCCAGCAGCCTACGGGACTCTGGCTACACCTTC,TRBJ1-2,TRBV5-1,-,-
CASSLGPGGNTEAFF,TGTGCCAGCAGCTTGGGGCCAGGCGGGAACACTGAAGCTTTCTTT,TRBJ1-1,TRBV5-4,-,-
CASRTGDQPQHF,TGTGCCAGCAGGACAGGGGATCAGCCCCAGCATTTT,TRBJ1-5,TRBV2,-,TRBD1
CANRGQLNTEAFF,TGTGCCAACAGGGGACAGTTGAACACTGAAGCTTTCTTT,TRBJ1-1,TRBV12-3/TRBV12-4,-,TRBD1
CASSPTRNTIYF,TGTGCCAGCAGCCCAACCAGAAACACCATATATTTT,TRBJ1-3,TRBV7-2,few,-
CASSPQRLSNQPQHF,TGTGCCAGCTCACCACAAAGGCTTAGCAATCAGCCCCAGCATTTT,TRBJ1-5,TRBV18,few,-
CARRGGEGNQPQHF,TGCGCCAGGCGAGGAGGGGAGGGGAATCAGCCCCAGCATTTT,TRBJ1-5,TRBV10-1,once,-
CASSQASNTEAFF,TGTGCCAGCAGCCAAGCTTCGAACACTGAAGCTTTCTTT,TRBJ1-1,TRBV7-3,-,-
CATASGGLNNEQFF,TGTGCCACAGCTAGCGGGGGCCTAAACAATGAGCAGTTCTTC,TRBJ2-1,TRBV7-2,-,TRBD2
CATPGTVKNGVNTEAFF,TGTGCCACCCCGGGGACAGTTAAGAATGGGGTTAACACTGAAGCTTTCTTT,TRBJ1-1,TRBV24-1,-,TRBD1
CSVEGSSYEQYF,TGCAGCGTTGAAGGAAGTTCCTACGAGCAGTACTTC,TRBJ2-7,TRBV29-1,once,-
CASSAMGQSNEKLFF,TGTGCCAGCAGCGCCATGGGACAGAGTAATGAAAAACTGTTTTTT,TRBJ1-4,TRBV7-2,-,TRBD1
CASSPGQGGGYTF,TGTGCCAGCAGCCCGGGACAGGGCGGGGGCTACACCTTC,TRBJ1-2,TRBV7-9,-,TRBD1
CASSRGGASDTQYF,TGTGCCAGCAGCCGCGGGGGGGCCTCAGATACGCAGTATTTT,TRBJ2-3,TRBV7-2,-,TRBD2
CASSLGVQGQGTQYF,TGCGCCAGCAGCTTGGGGGTCCAGGGTCAAGGTACGCAGTATTTT,TRBJ2-3,TRBV5-1,-,-
CASSQRGEQFF,TGTGCCAGCAGTCAAAGGGGGGAGCAGTTCTTC,TRBJ2-1,TRBV7-8,-,-
CASSDTPGGTLPHEQYF,TGTGCCAGTAGCGATACCCCAGGTGGGACCCTCCCCCACGAGCAGTACTTC,TRBJ2-7,TRBV19,-,-
CSASGHESSYNEQFF,TGCAGTGCTAGTGGGCACGAAAGCTCCTACAATGAGCAGTTCTTC,TRBJ2-1,TRBV20-1,-,-
CASSEGGRNQPQHF,TGTGCCAGCAGTGAGGGTGGGCGCAATCAGCCCCAGCATTTT,TRBJ1-5,TRBV2,-,-
CASSLRAGYGYTF,TGTGCCAGCAGTTTAAGAGCAGGCTATGGCTACACCTTC,TRBJ1-2,TRBV27,-,-
CASSPHSDGWDSPLHF,TGTGCCAGCAGCCCCCACTCCGACGGCTGGGATTCACCCCTCCACTTT,TRBJ1-6,TRBV6-2/TRBV6-3,once,-
CAWSAYYGYTF,TGTGCCTGGAGTGCTTACTATGGCTACACCTTC,TRBJ1-2,TRBV30,-,-
CASTKNEKLFF,TGTGCCAGCACCAAGAATGAAAAACTGTTTTTT,TRBJ1-4,TRBV2,-,-
CSVEARQGGTDTQYF,TGCAGCGTTGAAGCTAGACAGGGTGGGACAGATACGCAGTATTTT,TRBJ2-3,TRBV29-1,once,TRBD1
CASSPPLASSNTGELFF,TGTGCCAGCAGCCCCCCTCTAGCGAGCTCCAACACCGGGGAGCTGTTTTTT,TRBJ2-2,TRBV7-9,-,-
CASSLEARGSQPQHF,TGTGCCAGCAGCTTAGAGGCCAGGGGGAGTCAGCCCCAGCATTTT,TRBJ1-5,TRBV7-2,-,TRBD1
CASSQDRASYNSPLHF,TGTGCCAGCAGCCAGGACAGGGCATCCTATAATTCACCCCTCCACTTT,TRBJ1-6,TRBV3-1/TRBV3-2,once,TRBD1
CAISPRSEMISGELFF,TGTGCCATCAGTCCCAGGAGCGAGATGATCTCCGGGGAGCTGTTTTTT,TRBJ2-2,TRBV10-3,-,-
CATRQGGGNTIYF,TGCGCCACCCGTCAGGGGGGCGGAAACACCATATATTTT,TRBJ1-3,TRBV10-2,-,TRBD1
CASKDEGAEEQYF,TGTGCCAGCAAGGATGAGGGGGCGGAGGAGCAGTACTTC,TRBJ2-7,TRBV12-3/TRBV12-4,-,TRBD1